The next 31 T cell receptor beta chains were all read from a single sample in a study of blood T cell repertoires in COVID-19. The method was immunoSEQ multiplex PCR; TCRdb's version includes in-frame clones alone and lacks a portion of them. This table holds 250,000 to 350,000 clones, 85% to 90% found once. The specimen sequenced was PBMCs or T cells enriched from blood (not recorded which). Every receptor here comes from a young woman who had recovered from COVID-19.

The chain couples TRBV5-1 to TRBJ2-4; possibly TRBD1 for D (6 bases). The CDR3 covers 14 residues. Germline lookup yields CDR1 SGHRS and CDR2 YFSETQ. The V and J ends lost 0 bases and 5 bases respectively, with 9 bases between them. Here the CDR3 reads CASSLGGLENIQYF. As DNA, the CDR3 is TGCGCCAGCAGCTTGGGGGGGCTGGAAAACATTCAGTACTTC.

The V gene is TRBV6-5, the J gene TRBJ1-2, with 7 bases identical to TRBD1. V lost 6 bases, J lost 5 bases, and 3 bases stayed unmatched. This CDR3 comprises 12 residues. CDR1 MNHEY and CDR2 SVGAGI come from the germline V gene. CDR3 loop: CASRRGQYGYTF. The CDR3 DNA sequence: TGTGCCAGCAGACGGGGACAGTATGGCTACACCTTC.

V and J are TRBV6-5 and TRBJ2-2; D is perhaps TRBD1 (6 bases). Trimming pared 3 bases from V and 2 bases from J, leaving 10 bases between. Looked up from germline, CDR1 is MNHEY and CDR2 is SVGAGI. This CDR3 has 15 amino acids. DNA for the CDR3: TGTGCCAGCAGTTATCAGGGGATTAACACCGGGGAGCTGTTTTTT. Translated, it gives CASSYQGINTGELFF.

This sequence joins TRBV12-5 and TRBJ1-2, with no clear D. Trimming pared 1 base from V and 8 bases from J, leaving 8 bases between. Germline CDR1 is LGHNT and CDR2 is FRNRAP. This CDR3 contains 12 residues. The CDR3 DNA sequence: TGTGCTAGTGGTTTGGATGAGATGGGCTACACCTTC. Translating gives CASGLDEMGYTF.

This clone was found once. The gene calls are TRBV19 and TRBJ2-1, with a weak D call TRBD1 (5 bases). Trimming shortened V by 3 bases and J by 4 bases, and 10 bases separated the two germline ends. Germline CDR1 reads LNHDA; CDR2 reads SQIVND (reference sequence). CDR3 length equals 14 residues. The CDR3 bases are TGTGCCAGTAGTATGGTAGGGGTATACAATGAGCAGTTCTTC. This encodes CASSMVGVYNEQFF.

This sequence joins TRBV3-1 (or the pseudogene TRBV3-2) and TRBJ2-5; D remains unclear. Per the germline V gene, CDR1 is LGHDT and CDR2 is YNNKEL (reference sequence). This CDR3 is 12 amino acids long. Trimming removed 2 bases from V and 4 bases from J, with 5 bases in between. Here the CDR3 reads CASSQTGETQYF. In DNA form, the CDR3 reads TGTGCCAGCAGCCAAACGGGAGAGACCCAGTACTTC.

This sequence joins TRBV12-3 or TRBV12-4 and TRBJ2-7; 7 nucleotides line up with TRBD1. There are 13 residues in the CDR3. V lost 5 bases to trimming and J lost 4 bases; unmatched junction nucleotides: 5. In DNA form, the CDR3 reads TGTGCCAGCAGTACTAGGGGGCGGTACGAGCAGTACTTC. This sequence encodes CASSTRGRYEQYF.

The rearrangement joins TRBV19 to TRBJ1-5; maybe TRBD1 (5 bases). The CDR3 loop spans 18 amino acids. V gave up 3 bases and J gave up 1 base, with 19 bases separating them. Germline V lookup: CDR1 LNHDA, CDR2 SQIVND (reference sequence). The chain's CDR3 is CASSIPFGGLRSNQPQHF. The CDR3, as DNA: TGTGCCAGTAGTATCCCGTTCGGGGGACTAAGGAGCAATCAGCCCCAGCATTTT.

The genes are TRBV10-2 and TRBJ1-1; the D is unclear. CDR3 length: 14 residues. Germline V gene lookup returns CDR1 WSHSY and CDR2 SAAADI. V lost 2 bases and J lost 3, with 10 bases in between. For the CDR3, the DNA is TGCGCCAGCAGTGAGAGGGCGGGCTACACTGAAGCTTTCTTT. The encoded protein is CASSERAGYTEAFF.

The chain has TRBV4-1 and TRBJ1-6, with 10 bases lining up with TRBD1. The CDR3 spans 20 residues. In germline, CDR1 is MGHRA, CDR2 YSYEKL. V trimming: 4 bases; J trimming: 5 bases; junction bases outside the gene matches: 17. The CDR3 coding sequence is TGCGCCAGCAGCCCATACCTTAGGACAGGGGGAATAGGGGATAATTCACCCCTCCACTTT. Its protein product is CASSPYLRTGGIGDNSPLHF.

The J gene is TRBJ2-7, the V gene TRBV28; possibly TRBD2 for D (5 bases). Trimming left V 1 base short and J 0 bases short, with 10 bases between. The CDR3 spans 15 residues. CDR1 is MDHEN, CDR2 SYDVKM, per germline. The CDR3 region is CASSLSRTRSYEQYF. In nucleotides, the CDR3 is TGTGCCAGCAGTTTATCTAGGACTCGCTCCTACGAGCAGTACTTC. Drawing the rest from reference TRBV28 and TRBJ2-7, the complete variable domain is DVKVTQSSRYLVKRTGEKVFLECVQDMDHENMFWYRQDPGLGLRLIYFSYDVKMKEKGDIPEGYSVSREKKERFSLILESASTNQTSMYLCASSLSRTRSYEQYFGPGTRLTVT.

The chain joins TRBV19 to TRBJ1-6, with D perhaps TRBD1 (6 bases). Germline CDR1 LNHDA, CDR2 SQIVND (reference sequence). Trimming shortened V by 5 bases and J by 2 bases, and 10 bases separated the two germline ends. The CDR3 runs 15 residues. As DNA, the CDR3 is TGTGCCAGTAGTCGACAGGCGACCTATAATTCACCCCTCCACTTT. Protein sequence: CASSRQATYNSPLHF.

The genes are TRBV7-8 and TRBJ1-2; 11 nucleotides match TRBD1. Trimming took 5 bases from V and 5 from J; bases not matched to a gene: 7. Germline values: CDR1 SGHVS, CDR2 FQNEAQ. The CDR3 totals 15 residues. CDR3 amino acids: CASSPKGTGGYGYTF. CDR3 coding DNA: TGTGCCAGCAGCCCCAAAGGGACAGGGGGGTATGGCTACACCTTC.

This clone came up once. The gene calls are TRBV24-1 and TRBJ2-1, with TRBD2 as a possible D gene (6 bases). V shed 4 bases and J shed 8 bases, with 23 bases lying between them. Germline CDR1 is KGHDR and CDR2 is SFDVKD. This CDR3 is built from 17 residues. CDR3 DNA: TGTGCCACCAGTGACCGGGGGACCTCGGCGACGGGCGATGAGCAGTTCTTC. This gives the protein CATSDRGTSATGDEQFF.

The rearrangement joins TRBV4-1 to TRBJ1-1; D not certain. This CDR3 spans 14 amino acids. V lost 0 bases and J 0 bases, leaving 5 bases between the germline ends. Germline values: CDR1 MGHRA, CDR2 YSYEKL. The DNA of the CDR3 is TGCGCCAGCAGCCAAGAAGCGGTGAACACTGAAGCTTTCTTT. This codes for CASSQEAVNTEAFF.

V and J are TRBV19 and TRBJ1-3; D remains ambiguous. The CDR3 has 14 residues. Germline CDR1 reads LNHDA; CDR2 reads SQIVND (reference sequence). For the CDR3, the DNA is TGTGAACTGGTTGAGGGATCCTCTGGAAACACCATATATTTT. Translation: CELVEGSSGNTIYF. Full variable domain (rest looked up from reference TRBV19 and TRBJ1-3): DGGITQSPKYLFRKEGQNVTLSCEQNLNHDAMYWYRQDPGQGLRLIYYSQIVNDFQKGDIAEGYSVSREKKESFPLTVTSAQKNPTAFYLCELVEGSSGNTIYFGEGSWLTVV.

About this clone: Other DNA sequences in the sample encode the same CDR3. V usage is TRBV5-5 and J usage is TRBJ1-2; D gene uncertain. The CDR3 is 12 residues long. Trimming cost V 0 bases and J 5 bases, with 5 bases left between them. Germline CDR1 SGHKS, CDR2 YYEKEE (reference sequence). The CDR3 is CASSLDRYGYTF. The CDR3 DNA sequence: TGTGCCAGCAGCTTGGACAGATATGGCTACACCTTC.

V usage is TRBV9 and J usage is TRBJ1-5; no clear D gene. CDR1 is SGDLS and CDR2 is YYNGEE in the germline V gene. There are 15 residues in the CDR3. Trimming took off 0 bases at V and 0 bases at J, with 7 bases between the two ends. CDR3 residues: CASSVDAYSNQPQHF. The CDR3 DNA follows: TGTGCCAGCAGCGTAGATGCCTATAGCAATCAGCCCCAGCATTTT.

V gene TRBV10-2 combines with J gene TRBJ2-1; 10 bases are shared with TRBD2. The germline V gene has CDR1 WSHSY and CDR2 SAAADI. V shed 8 bases, J shed 5 bases, and the junction held 9 bases outside the gene matches. The CDR3 is made up of 15 amino acids. CDR3 loop: CASGGLAGGNNEQFF. CDR3 sequence (DNA): TGCGCCAGCGGAGGCTTAGCGGGGGGCAACAATGAGCAGTTCTTC.

The V and J genes are TRBV4-1 and TRBJ2-5; no firm D call. CDR1 is MGHRA, CDR2 YSYEKL, per germline. V shed 4 bases and J shed 1 base, with 10 bases lying between them. The CDR3 sequence is 14 residues long. The CDR3 sequence is CASSPDSAQETQYF. For the CDR3, the DNA is TGCGCCAGCAGCCCCGACTCGGCCCAAGAGACCCAGTACTTC.

This clone appeared a few times. The J gene is TRBJ2-6, the V gene TRBV3-1 (or the pseudogene TRBV3-2), with D unresolved. This CDR3 contains 15 residues. V was trimmed by 3 bases and J by 0 bases, leaving 6 bases between them. Per germline, CDR1 LGHDT and CDR2 YNNKEL (reference sequence). The CDR3 sequence: CASSHRLSGANVLTF. The CDR3 nucleotides read TGTGCCAGCAGCCACCGACTCTCTGGGGCCAACGTCCTGACTTTC.

This clone has only a few counts. V usage is TRBV21-1 and J usage is TRBJ1-1. TRBV21-1 is listed as a pseudogene. The CDR3 is 13 amino acids. DNA for the CDR3: TGTGCCAGCAGCAGTGACGAGGCCCCTGAAGCTTTCTTT. It codes for CASSSDEAPEAFF.

The chain joins TRBV11-2 to TRBJ2-3, with D possibly TRBD2 on 5 matching bases. The CDR3 loop spans 15 amino acids. The germline CDR1 and CDR2 sequences are SGHAT and FQNNGV. V dropped 1 base and J dropped 5 bases, with 13 bases sitting between them. This CDR3 is CASSLAGSRGDTQYF. DNA for the CDR3: TGTGCCAGCAGCTTAGCGGGCTCCCGGGGAGATACGCAGTATTTT. The entire variable domain, with the rest obtained from reference TRBV11-2 and TRBJ2-3, is as follows: EAGVAQSPRYKIIEKRQSVAFWCNPISGHATLYWYQQILGQGPKLLIQFQNNGVVDDSQLPKDRFSAERLKGVDSTLKIQPAKLEDSAVYLCASSLAGSRGDTQYFGPGTRLTVL.

This clone was seen once. This sequence joins TRBV5-1 and TRBJ2-5, with 12 bases that match TRBD2. Trimming cost V 0 bases and J 2 bases; bases outside gene matches: 2. Germline CDR1 SGHRS, CDR2 YFSETQ. The CDR3 length is 16 residues. Written as DNA, the CDR3 is TGCGCCAGCAGCTTGGTGACTAGCGGGGGACAAGAGACCCAGTACTTC. This gives the protein CASSLVTSGGQETQYF.

J is TRBJ2-1 and V is TRBV6-5; D remains unclear. V lost 0 bases and J lost 7, with 7 bases in between. Germline lookup yields CDR1 MNHEY and CDR2 SVGAGI. This CDR3 region has 13 residues. The CDR3 DNA reads TGTGCCAGCAGTTACTCGACCGGGAATGAGCAGTTCTTC. Protein: CASSYSTGNEQFF.

This chain links TRBV9 with TRBJ2-2; 11 nucleotides match TRBD2. The CDR3 contains 16 residues. The germline CDR1 and CDR2 sequences are SGDLS and YYNGEE. Trimming cost V 0 bases and J 3 bases; bases outside gene matches: 1. DNA of the CDR3: TGTGCCAGCAGCGTAGAACTAGCGGGGGACACCGGGGAGCTGTTTTTT. This gives the protein CASSVELAGDTGELFF. Full variable domain (rest looked up from reference TRBV9 and TRBJ2-2): DSGVTQTPKHLITATGQRVTLRCSPRSGDLSVYWYQQSLDQGLQFLIQYYNGEERAKGNILERFSAQQFPDLHSELNLSSLELGDSALYFCASSVELAGDTGELFFGEGSRLTVL.

This sequence joins TRBV5-8 and TRBJ2-2, with 11 bases fitting TRBD1. This CDR3 spans 15 amino acids. Germline CDR1 reads SGHTS; CDR2 reads YDEGEE. J was trimmed by 5 bases and V by 4 bases; bases with no gene match: 4. CDR3 protein: CASSAGTGGTGELFF. The CDR3 nucleotides read TGTGCCAGCAGCGCTGGGACAGGGGGAACCGGGGAGCTGTTTTTT.

This clone was found a few times. The chain carries TRBV5-4 and TRBJ2-5; 8 bases fit TRBD2. The CDR3 covers 15 residues. V shed 4 bases and J 4 bases; nucleotides not matched to a gene: 9. Germline-derived CDR1 and CDR2 are SGHNT and YYREEE (reference sequence). The CDR3 loop reads CASSPRSRGAETQYF. In DNA form, the CDR3 reads TGTGCCAGCAGCCCAAGGTCGCGGGGGGCAGAGACCCAGTACTTC.

The chain couples TRBV7-9 to TRBJ1-1; D is undetermined. The CDR3 is made up of 11 amino acids. The V and J ends lost 5 bases and 1 base respectively, with 2 bases between them. Germline values: CDR1 SEHNR, CDR2 FQNEAQ (reference sequence). The CDR3 loop is CASSQNTEAFF. The CDR3 DNA follows: TGTGCCAGCAGCCAGAACACTGAAGCTTTCTTT. The entire variable domain, with the rest obtained from reference TRBV7-9 and TRBJ1-1, is as follows: DTGVSQNPRHKITKRGQNVTFRCDPISEHNRLYWYRQTLGQGPEFLTYFQNEAQLEKSRLLSDRFSAERPKGSFSTLEIQRTEQGDSAMYLCASSQNTEAFFGQGTRLTVV.

The CDR3 DNA reads TGTGCCAGCAGCGTAGAAGACAGCCCTGGAAACACCATATATTTT. Translating gives CASSVEDSPGNTIYF. V usage is TRBV9 and J usage is TRBJ1-3; maybe TRBD1 (5 bases). Germline-derived CDR1 and CDR2 are SGDLS and YYNGEE. The CDR3 is made up of 15 amino acids. V dropped 0 bases and J dropped 2 bases, with 9 bases sitting between them. Using reference TRBV9 and TRBJ1-3 for the parts outside the CDR3, the full variable domain is DSGVTQTPKHLITATGQRVTLRCSPRSGDLSVYWYQQSLDQGLQFLIQYYNGEERAKGNILERFSAQQFPDLHSELNLSSLELGDSALYFCASSVEDSPGNTIYFGEGSWLTVV.

The chain employs TRBV19 and TRBJ2-1; no definite D call. Germline V gene data show CDR1 as LNHDA and CDR2 as SQIVND (reference sequence). V lost 4 bases, J lost 9 bases, and 10 bases lay in between. This CDR3 has 12 residues. CDR3 protein: CASSSQPSEQFF. The CDR3 bases are TGTGCCAGTAGTAGCCAACCCAGTGAGCAGTTCTTC.